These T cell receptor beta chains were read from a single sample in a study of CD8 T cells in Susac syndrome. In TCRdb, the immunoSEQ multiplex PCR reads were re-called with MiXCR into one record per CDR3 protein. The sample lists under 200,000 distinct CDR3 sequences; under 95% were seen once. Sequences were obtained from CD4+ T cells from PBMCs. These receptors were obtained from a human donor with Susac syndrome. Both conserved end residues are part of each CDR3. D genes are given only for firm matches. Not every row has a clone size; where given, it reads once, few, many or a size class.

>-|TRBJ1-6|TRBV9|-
TGTGCCAGCAGCGTAGGAGGGTTCGCACCCCTCCACTTT
CASSVGGFAPLHF
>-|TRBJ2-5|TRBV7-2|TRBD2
TGTGCCAGCAGCTTAATTGCGGGGGGGCAAGAGACCCAGTACTTC
CASSLIAGGQETQYF
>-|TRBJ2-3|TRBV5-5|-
TGTGCCAGCAACAAGGGGACAGATACGCAGTATTTT
CASNKGTDTQYF
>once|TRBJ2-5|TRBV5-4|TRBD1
TGTGCCAGCAGCTTGGGGGACAGGGGCTACCAAGAGACCCAGTACTTC
CASSLGDRGYQETQYF
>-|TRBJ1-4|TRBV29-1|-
TGCAGCGTTGGGGGACGGAGTAATGAAAAACTGTTTTTT
CSVGGRSNEKLFF
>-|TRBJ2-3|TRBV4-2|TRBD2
TGTGCCAGCAGCCAAGATCCAGCGGGGGGGCAAGATACGCAGTATTTT
CASSQDPAGGQDTQYF
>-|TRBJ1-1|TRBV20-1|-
TGCAGTGCTAGAAAAAGGGTGGCTGAAGCTTTCTTT
CSARKRVAEAFF
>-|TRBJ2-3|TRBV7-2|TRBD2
TGTGCCTCCGCGTCTAGCGGGGTAACAGATACGCAGTATTTT
CASASSGVTDTQYF
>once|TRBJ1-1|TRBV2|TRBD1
TGTGCCGGGGGACAGCAGAACACTGAAGCTTTCTTT
CAGGQQNTEAFF
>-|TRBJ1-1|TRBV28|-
TGTGCCAGCATCACGAATGGCGGAGCTTTCTTT
CASITNGGAFF
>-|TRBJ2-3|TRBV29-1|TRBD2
TGCAGCGCTTCGGGGACTAAGATGGGGAAAGATACGCAGTATTTT
CSASGTKMGKDTQYF
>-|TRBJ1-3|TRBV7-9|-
TGTGCCAGCAGCTTAGCGGGGCCGAATTATGGAAACACCATATATTTT
CASSLAGPNYGNTIYF
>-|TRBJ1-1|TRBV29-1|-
TGCAGCGTAAACAATCGGAACACTGAAGCTTTCTTT
CSVNNRNTEAFF
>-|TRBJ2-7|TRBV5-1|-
TGCGCCAGCAGCTTGACCCAGGGATCCTACGAGCAGTACTTC
CASSLTQGSYEQYF
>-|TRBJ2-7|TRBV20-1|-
TGCAGTGCCGGACAGCCCTACGAGCAGTACTTC
CSAGQPYEQYF
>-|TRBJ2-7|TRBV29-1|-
TGCAGCGTTGAAGCGGGGGGCGCCGAGCAGTACTTC
CSVEAGGAEQYF
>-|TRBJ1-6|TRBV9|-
TGTGCCAGCAGCGTAGCTTGGAATTCACCCCTCCACTTT
CASSVAWNSPLHF
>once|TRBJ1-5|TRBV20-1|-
TGCAGTGCTAGACATAGGAGCAATCAGCCCCAGCATTTT
CSARHRSNQPQHF
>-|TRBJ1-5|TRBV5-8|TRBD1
TGTGCCAGCAGCCTGGGGACAGGGGGCACTAGCAATCAGCCCCAGCATTTT
CASSLGTGGTSNQPQHF
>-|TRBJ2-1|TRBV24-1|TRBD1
TGTGCCACCAGTGATCCGGGACAGCTGAATGAGCAGTTCTTC
CATSDPGQLNEQFF
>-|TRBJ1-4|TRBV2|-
TGTGCCAGCAGTGTATTAGAGGAAAAACTGTTTTTT
CASSVLEEKLFF
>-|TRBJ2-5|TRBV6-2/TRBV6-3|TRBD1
TGTGCCAGCAGTCCGGGACAGCTCCTGTACCAAGAGACCCAGTACTTC
CASSPGQLLYQETQYF
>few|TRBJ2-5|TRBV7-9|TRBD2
TGTGCCAGCAGCTCGGGGACTAGCGAGACCCAGTACTTC
CASSSGTSETQYF
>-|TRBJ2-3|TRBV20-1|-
TGCAGTGCTAGGGTACCCACAGATACGCAGTATTTT
CSARVPTDTQYF
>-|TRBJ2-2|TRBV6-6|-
TGTGCCACCCGGGGGTGGAACACCGGGGAGCTGTTTTTT
CATRGWNTGELFF
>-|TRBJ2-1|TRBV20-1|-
TGCAGTGCTCTTCGGGGTAACTCCTACAATGAGCAGTTCTTC
CSALRGNSYNEQFF
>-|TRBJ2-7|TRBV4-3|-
TGCGCCAGCAGCCAAGAGGGACACCAAGATTACGAGCAGTACTTC
CASSQEGHQDYEQYF
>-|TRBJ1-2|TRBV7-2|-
TGTGCCAGCAGCTTATACAGGGTGTCTAATGGCTACACCTTC
CASSLYRVSNGYTF
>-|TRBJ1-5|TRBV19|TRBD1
TGTGCCAGTAGCTGGGGGACAGGGGATCAGCCCCAGCATTTT
CASSWGTGDQPQHF
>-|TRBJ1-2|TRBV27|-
TGTGCCAGCAGCCGTAATAAGGACTATGGCTACACCTTC
CASSRNKDYGYTF
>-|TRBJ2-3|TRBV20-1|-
TGCAGTGCTAGTAGCGGACTGTTGGATACGCAGTATTTT
CSASSGLLDTQYF
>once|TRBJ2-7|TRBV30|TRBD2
TGTGCCTGGAGTGCACTAGCGGGGCGTTCCTACGAGCAGTACTTC
CAWSALAGRSYEQYF
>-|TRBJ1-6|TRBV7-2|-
TGTGCCAGCACCTCGGGGCGGGCGGGTAATTCACCCCTCCACTTT
CASTSGRAGNSPLHF
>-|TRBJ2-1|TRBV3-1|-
TGTGCCAGCAGCCCCCGACAGGACTCCTACAATGAGCAGTTCTTC
CASSPRQDSYNEQFF
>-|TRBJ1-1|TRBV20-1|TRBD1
TGCAGTGCTAGCGGACAGGGGTGGACTGAAGCTTTCTTT
CSASGQGWTEAFF
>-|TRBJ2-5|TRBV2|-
TGTGCCAGCAATGGACAGCTCCAAGAGACCCAGTACTTC
CASNGQLQETQYF
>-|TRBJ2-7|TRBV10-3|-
TGTGCCATCAAGGCGGCCTACGAGCAGTACTTC
CAIKAAYEQYF
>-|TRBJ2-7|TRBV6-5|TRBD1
TGTGCCAGCAGTTACAGGGGGCGAGACGAGCAGTACTTC
CASSYRGRDEQYF
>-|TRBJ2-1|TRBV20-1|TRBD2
TGCAGTGCTTCCGCGGGGGTCAGAGGCAATGAGCAGTTCTTC
CSASAGVRGNEQFF
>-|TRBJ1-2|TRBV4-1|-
TGCGCCAGCAGCCCACCGGACACTCACTATGGCTACACCTTC
CASSPPDTHYGYTF
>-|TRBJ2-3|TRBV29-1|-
TGCAGCGTTCCTACAGCGACTTCTAGCACAGATACGCAGTATTTT
CSVPTATSSTDTQYF
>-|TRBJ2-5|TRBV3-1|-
TGTGCCAGCAGCCAGACTAGACGGTCTGGAGAGACCCAGTACTTC
CASSQTRRSGETQYF
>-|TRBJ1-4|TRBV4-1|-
TGCGCCAGCAGCCAAGATTCGGGGCTGGGTGAAAAACTGTTTTTT
CASSQDSGLGEKLFF
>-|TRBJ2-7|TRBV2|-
TGTGCCAGCAGTCGACAGGTCTCCTACGAGCAGTACTTC
CASSRQVSYEQYF
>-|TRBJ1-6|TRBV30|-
TGTGCCTGGCATAGCAGGGTAGGATCACCCCTCCACTTT
CAWHSRVGSPLHF
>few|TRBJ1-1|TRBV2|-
TGTGCCAGCAGTCCGACGGGGACCGACACTGAAGCTTTCTTT
CASSPTGTDTEAFF
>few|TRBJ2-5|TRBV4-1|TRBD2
TGTGCCAGCAGCTTAGGACTAGCGGAAGAGACCCAGTACTTC
CASSLGLAEETQYF
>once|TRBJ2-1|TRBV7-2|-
TGTGCCAGCAGCTTAGGACCCCAGGCCACCTACAATGAGCAGTTCTTC
CASSLGPQATYNEQFF
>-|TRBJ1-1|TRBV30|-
TGTGCCTGCAGGAACACTGAAGCTTTCTTT
CACRNTEAFF
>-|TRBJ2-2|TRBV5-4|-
TGTGCCAGCAGCTTGGGGGCTAGTGGGGTTCGTAACACCGGGGAGCTGTTTTTT
CASSLGASGVRNTGELFF
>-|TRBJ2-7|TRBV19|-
TGTGCCAGTAGTGGTGCAGGGACCTCCTACGAGCAGTACTTC
CASSGAGTSYEQYF
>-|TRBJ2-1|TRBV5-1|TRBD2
TGCGCCAGCAGCCGTTTGCGGGGGGCTGACAATGAGCAGTTCTTC
CASSRLRGADNEQFF
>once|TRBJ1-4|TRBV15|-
TGTGCCACCAGCCCCCGAAGGGGTAATGAAAAACTGTTTTTT
CATSPRRGNEKLFF